This T cell receptor (beta chain) appears in the sequencing data of a study of early T cells in non-severe SARS-CoV-2 infection. For the study at large: Sequenced bulk RNA came from whole blood that was unsorted, and chains were unpaired.

The J segment lost 0 bases and the V segment lost 2 bases, leaving 3 bases of the junction unmatched. This CDR3 is built from 15 residues. CDR1 MNHEY and CDR2 SVGEGT come from the germline V gene. This clonotype was recorded at least ten times. Its target is not known. The study's findings and limits: The matching step, a VDJdb search, favored anti-spike CD8 responses and missed private and CD4 specificities.

The library protocol tagged individual cDNA molecules with unique molecular identifiers. TCRdb redid the calling of the 5' RACE reads with MiXCR, one entry per CDR3 protein. The sample lists about 45,000 distinct CDR3 sequences, 11% occurring once. The source is an adult who was a healthcare worker with PCR-confirmed SARS-CoV-2 infection or an uninfected control (not recorded which). V is TRBV6-2 or TRBV6-3 and J is TRBJ1-1; 7 nucleotides agree with TRBD1. Sequenced input: whole blood. The CDR3 here is CASSYGDSLNTEAFF. DNA of the CDR3: TGTGCCAGCAGTTACGGGGACAGCCTGAACACTGAAGCTTTCTTT.